The 2 T cell receptor beta chains presented below share a single source sample, sequenced in a study of tumor-infiltrating lymphocytes in primary liver carcinoma. cDNA specific to TCR beta was made from 500 ng of total RNA, with a constant-region primer employed for priming. Three nested multiplex PCR rounds, a slightly modified ARM-PCR method, built the TCR beta libraries. The two initial PCR rounds, around 11 cycles each, used TRBV1-TRBV30 forward and C-beta reverse primers. TCRdb passed the multiplex PCR reads through MiXCR, listing each CDR3 protein once. The sample has tens of thousands of distinct CDR3 sequences, roughly 80% seen once. The roughly 19-32 mg bulk tissue piece was not sorted before simultaneous RNA and DNA extraction. Specimen: tumor-adjacent normal liver tissue. The source is a man aged 35-49 years with primary liver carcinoma and hepatitis B virus infection.

As concerns this clonotype: The conserved phenylalanine or tryptophan normally closing the CDR3 is absent here, so this likely arose from a read error. J is TRBJ2-6 and V is TRBV19; unclear D gene. Trimming took 7 bases from V and 2 from J, leaving 15 bases between them. Per the germline V gene, CDR1 is LNHDA and CDR2 is SQIVND (reference sequence). The CDR3 has 16 residues. In DNA form, the CDR3 reads TGTGCCAGTACTCCCGACCGACTGGCTGGGGCCAACGTCCTGACTTAC. Translated: CASTPDRLAGANVLTY.

Details on this clonotype: Relative to the germline gene, one junction end is altered; a read error may explain this. The J gene is TRBJ2-5, the V gene TRBV11-2; D possibly uses TRBD1 or TRBD2 (5 bases each). The CDR3 spans 18 residues. Germline V gene data show CDR1 as SGHAT and CDR2 as FQNNGV. CDR3 DNA sequence: TGTACCAGCAGCCCTAGCTCAATCCAGGGTACTGGGCAGGAGACTCAGTACTTC. This encodes CTSSPSSIQGTGQETQYF.